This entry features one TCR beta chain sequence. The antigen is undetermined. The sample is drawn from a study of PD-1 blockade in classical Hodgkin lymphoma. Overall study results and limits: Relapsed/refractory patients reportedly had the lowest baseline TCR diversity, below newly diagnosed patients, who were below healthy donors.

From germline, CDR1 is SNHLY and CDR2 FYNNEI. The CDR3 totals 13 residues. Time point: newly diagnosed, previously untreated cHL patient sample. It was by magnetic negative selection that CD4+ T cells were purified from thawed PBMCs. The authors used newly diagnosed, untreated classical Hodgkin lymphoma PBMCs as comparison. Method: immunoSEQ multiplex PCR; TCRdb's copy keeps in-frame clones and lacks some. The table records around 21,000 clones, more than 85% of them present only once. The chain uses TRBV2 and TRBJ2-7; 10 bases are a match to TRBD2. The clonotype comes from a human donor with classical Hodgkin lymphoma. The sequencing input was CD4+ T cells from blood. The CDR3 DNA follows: TGTGCTAGCGGGGGGACTAGCGTGTACGAGCAGTACTTC. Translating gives CASGGTSVYEQYF.